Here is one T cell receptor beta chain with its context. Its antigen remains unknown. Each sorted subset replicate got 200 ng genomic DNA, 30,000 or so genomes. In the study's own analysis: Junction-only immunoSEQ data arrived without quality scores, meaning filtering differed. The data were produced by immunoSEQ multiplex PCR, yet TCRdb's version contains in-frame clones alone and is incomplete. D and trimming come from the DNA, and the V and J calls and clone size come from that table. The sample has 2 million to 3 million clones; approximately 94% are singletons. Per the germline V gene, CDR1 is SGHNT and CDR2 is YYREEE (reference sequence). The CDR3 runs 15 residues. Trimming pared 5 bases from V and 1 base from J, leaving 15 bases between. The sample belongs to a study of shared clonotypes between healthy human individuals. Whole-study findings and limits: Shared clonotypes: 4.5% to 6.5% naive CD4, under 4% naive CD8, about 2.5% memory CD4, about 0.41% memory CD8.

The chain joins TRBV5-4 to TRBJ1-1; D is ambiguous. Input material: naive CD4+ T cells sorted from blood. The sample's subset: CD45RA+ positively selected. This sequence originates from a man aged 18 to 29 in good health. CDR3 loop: CASRPPTGSNTEAFF. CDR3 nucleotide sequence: TGTGCCAGCAGACCCCCCACTGGCTCGAACACTGAAGCTTTCTTT.